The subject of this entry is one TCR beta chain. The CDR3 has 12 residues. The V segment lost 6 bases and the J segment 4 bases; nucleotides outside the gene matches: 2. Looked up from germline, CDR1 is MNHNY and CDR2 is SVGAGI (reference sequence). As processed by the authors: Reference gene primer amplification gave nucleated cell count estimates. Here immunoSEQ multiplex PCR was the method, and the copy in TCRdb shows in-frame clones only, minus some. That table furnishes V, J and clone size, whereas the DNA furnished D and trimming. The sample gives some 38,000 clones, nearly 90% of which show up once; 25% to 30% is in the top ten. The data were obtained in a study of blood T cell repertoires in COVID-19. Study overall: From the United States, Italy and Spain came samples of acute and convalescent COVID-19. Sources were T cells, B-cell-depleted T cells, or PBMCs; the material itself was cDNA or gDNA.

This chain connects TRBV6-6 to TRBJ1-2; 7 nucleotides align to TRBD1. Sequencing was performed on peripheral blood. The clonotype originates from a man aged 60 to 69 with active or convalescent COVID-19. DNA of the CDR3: TGTGCCAGCAGCCGGGACAGCTATGGCTACACCTTC. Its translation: CASSRDSYGYTF.